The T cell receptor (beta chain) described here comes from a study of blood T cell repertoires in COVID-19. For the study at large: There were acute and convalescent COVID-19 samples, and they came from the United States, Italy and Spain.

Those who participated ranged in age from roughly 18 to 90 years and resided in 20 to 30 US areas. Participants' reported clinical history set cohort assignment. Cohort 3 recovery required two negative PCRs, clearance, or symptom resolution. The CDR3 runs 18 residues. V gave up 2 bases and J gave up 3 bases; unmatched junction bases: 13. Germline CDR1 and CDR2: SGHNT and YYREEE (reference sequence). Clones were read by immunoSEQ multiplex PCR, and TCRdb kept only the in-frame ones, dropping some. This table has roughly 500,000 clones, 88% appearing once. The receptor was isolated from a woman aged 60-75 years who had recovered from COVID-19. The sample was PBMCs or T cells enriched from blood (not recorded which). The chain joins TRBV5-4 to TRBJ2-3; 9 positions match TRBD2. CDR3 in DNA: TGTGCCAGCAGCTTCAACCTTGGGCTAGCGGGGTTTACAGATACGCAGTATTTT. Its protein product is CASSFNLGLAGFTDTQYF.